Listed below are T cell receptor beta chains from one sample, sequenced in a study of response to subunit inactivated influenza vaccine. TCRdb re-called the RT-PCR reads with MiXCR, one entry per CDR3 protein. This table has roughly 460,000 distinct CDR3 sequences, roughly 9.8% appearing once. The sample consisted of PBMCs from blood, taken roughly 6 weeks after vaccination. The receptor source for this set is a man aged 50-59 years who received an inactivated influenza vaccine. Each CDR3 is given with its conserved first and last residue. The D gene is left open where the match is weak.

d_call j_call v_call cdr3_aa
TRBD2 TRBJ2-3 TRBV28 CASNIGGATDTQYF
- TRBJ2-7 TRBV4-3 CASSRYQGVYEQYF
TRBD1 TRBJ1-5 TRBV12-3/TRBV12-4 CASSFGTGINQPQHF
- TRBJ2-2 TRBV5-1 CASSLVPGHLGRTGELFF
- TRBJ2-7 TRBV12-3/TRBV12-4 CASSFSRSYEQYF
- TRBJ1-1 TRBV11-1 CASSSRRGAGRWGTEAFF
TRBD1 TRBJ2-7 TRBV29-1 CSVEFDRGHEQYF
- TRBJ2-1 TRBV7-2 CASSLARDYNEQFF
TRBD1 TRBJ1-2 TRBV20-1 CSATQGAGDGYTF
- TRBJ1-1 TRBV6-5 CASSYPVEGTEAFF
TRBD2 TRBJ2-1 TRBV10-3 CAIRSGSSYNEQFF
TRBD2 TRBJ2-4 TRBV29-1 CSVEVRGLAGVAKNIQYF
TRBD1 TRBJ1-1 TRBV12-3/TRBV12-4 CASSVRTGMNTEAFF
- TRBJ2-1 TRBV7-3 CASSLTGSSSRNEQFF